One and the same sample provided the 4 T cell receptor beta chains below, sequenced in a study of regulatory T cells in long-lasting Graves disease. Sample time point: persistent/refractory GD, antithyroid drugs over 5 years with positive TRAb. PBMCs provided the RNA from which the TCR library was made. Library construction for TCR beta used iRepertoire HTBI primers and Arm-PCR of CDR3 regions. One entry per CDR3 protein, called by TCRdb with MiXCR from the multiplex PCR reads. The repertoire holds some 420,000 distinct CDR3 sequences, around a fifth seen once, with about 12% in the top ten. The sample consisted of peripheral blood mononuclear cells (PBMCs), taken when the disease was refractory, from a patient treated with antithyroid drugs. The receptor set was obtained from a female donor with Graves disease.

The V call is TRBV24-1, the J call TRBJ1-1, with D tentatively TRBD1 (5 bases). Trimming removed 4 bases at V and 1 base at J, with 18 bases between. This CDR3 comprises 17 residues. CDR1 and CDR2 from the germline V gene are KGHDR and SFDVKD. The CDR3 region has the DNA TGTGCCACCAGTGACTCCCGTTTCGGGGGTGGGAACACTGAAGCTTTCTTT. It specifies CATSDSRFGGGNTEAFF.

This clonotype was detected a few times. J is TRBJ1-5 and V is TRBV29-1; no clear D gene. The length of the CDR3 is 13 residues. Germline V gives CDR1 SQVTM, CDR2 ANQGSEA. The V end lost 5 bases, the J end lost 7 bases, and 15 bases lay between the germline ends. The CDR3 region has the DNA TGCAGCGTTAGAAGGGCGGCAAGGCAGCCCCAGCATTTT. This sequence encodes CSVRRAARQPQHF.

This clonotype showed up many times. The chain links TRBV28 to TRBJ2-7; 7 bases map to TRBD2. CDR3 length: 14 residues. The trim removed 2 bases at V and 6 bases at J, leaving 7 bases unmatched. CDR1 is MDHEN, CDR2 SYDVKM, per germline. The CDR3: CASSLVNSGREQYF. CDR3 sequence (DNA): TGTGCCAGCAGTTTAGTTAATAGCGGGCGCGAGCAGTACTTC.

This clonotype was recorded a few times. This chain connects TRBV6-5 to TRBJ1-6; D may be TRBD1 (5 bases). CDR3 length: 16 residues. Germline CDR1 MNHEY, CDR2 SVGAGI. Trimming stripped 2 bases from V and 8 bases from J, with 16 bases between. CDR3 residues: CASSYRGGGTYSPLHF. The CDR3, as DNA: TGTGCCAGCAGTTACCGAGGTGGGGGGACTTATTCACCCCTCCACTTT.